This TCR beta chain is from a study of regulatory T cells in long-lasting Graves disease. The study, taken as a whole, reports: Persistent Graves' patients had lower TCR diversity than newly diagnosed ones. Only a small sample size was used, which may have cut accuracy. Favored gene segments in persistent disease were TRBV28, TRBJ1-2 and TRBJ2-5.

Germline CDR1 is DFQATT and CDR2 is SNEGSKA (reference sequence). J lost 5 bases, V lost 6 bases, and 9 bases had no gene match. The CDR3 covers 13 residues. This clonotype appeared many times. What it binds is not known. Through Arm-PCR of CDR3 regions and iRepertoire HTBI primers, TCR beta libraries were built. TCRdb re-called the multiplex PCR reads with MiXCR, one entry per CDR3 protein. There are around 250,000 distinct CDR3 sequences in the sample; over 20% occur only once, and about 15% lies in the top ten. Time point indicated: newly diagnosed GD, antithyroid drugs for less than 3 months. Extracted PBMC RNA gave rise to the TCR library.

The source was peripheral blood mononuclear cells (PBMCs), collected at new diagnosis, from a patient treated with antithyroid drugs. The source is a female donor with Graves disease. J is TRBJ2-5 and V is TRBV20-1; 7 bases agree with TRBD1. CDR3 DNA sequence: TGCAGTGCCACTCAGGGACAGCACGAGACCCAGTACTTC. This sequence encodes CSATQGQHETQYF.